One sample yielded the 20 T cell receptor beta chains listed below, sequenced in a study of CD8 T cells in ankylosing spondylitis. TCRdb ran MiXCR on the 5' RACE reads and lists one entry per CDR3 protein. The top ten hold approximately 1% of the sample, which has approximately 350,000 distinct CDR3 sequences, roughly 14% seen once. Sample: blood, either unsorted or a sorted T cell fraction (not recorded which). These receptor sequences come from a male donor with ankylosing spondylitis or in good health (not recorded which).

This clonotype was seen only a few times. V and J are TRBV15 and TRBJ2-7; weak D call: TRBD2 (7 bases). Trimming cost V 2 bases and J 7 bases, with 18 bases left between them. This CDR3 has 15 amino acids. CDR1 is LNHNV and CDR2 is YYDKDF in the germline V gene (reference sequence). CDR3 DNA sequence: TGTGCCACCAGCAGATCCCGGGGGGCGGGGTCGGAGCAGTACTTC. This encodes CATSRSRGAGSEQYF.

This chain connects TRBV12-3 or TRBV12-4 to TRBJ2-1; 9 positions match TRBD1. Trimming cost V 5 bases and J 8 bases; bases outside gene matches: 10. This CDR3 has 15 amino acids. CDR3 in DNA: TGTGCCAGCAGTCAATACGACAGGGGGTTGGATGAGCAGTTCTTC. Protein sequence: CASSQYDRGLDEQFF.

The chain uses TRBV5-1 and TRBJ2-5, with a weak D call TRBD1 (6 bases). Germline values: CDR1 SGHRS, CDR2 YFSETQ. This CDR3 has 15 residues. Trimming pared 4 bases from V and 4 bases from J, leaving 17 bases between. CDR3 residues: CASSPQDSRGETQYF. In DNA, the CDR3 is TGCGCCAGCAGCCCGCAGGACTCCAGGGGAGAGACCCAGTACTTC.

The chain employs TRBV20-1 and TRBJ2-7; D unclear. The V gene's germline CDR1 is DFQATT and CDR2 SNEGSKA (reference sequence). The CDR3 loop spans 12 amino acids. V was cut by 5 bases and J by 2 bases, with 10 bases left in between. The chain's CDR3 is CSAQRGTYEQYF. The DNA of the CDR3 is TGCAGTGCTCAACGTGGCACCTACGAGCAGTACTTC.

Here the CDR3 DNA reads TGCAGTGCTACCCGGGCTAACGAGCAGTACTTC. It is translated as CSATRANEQYF. This chain connects TRBV20-1 to TRBJ2-7; D is uncertain. V was trimmed by 4 bases and J by 5 bases, leaving 9 bases between them. Germline loops: CDR1 DFQATT, CDR2 SNEGSKA (reference sequence). The length of the CDR3 is 11 residues.

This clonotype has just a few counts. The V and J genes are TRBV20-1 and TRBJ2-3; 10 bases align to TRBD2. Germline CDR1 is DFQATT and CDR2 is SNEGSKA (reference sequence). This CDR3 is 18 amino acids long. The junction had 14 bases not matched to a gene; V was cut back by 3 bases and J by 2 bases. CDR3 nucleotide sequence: TGCAGTGCTAGTCACATTGGACTAGCGGTACCCCTCACAGATACGCAGTATTTT. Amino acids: CSASHIGLAVPLTDTQYF.

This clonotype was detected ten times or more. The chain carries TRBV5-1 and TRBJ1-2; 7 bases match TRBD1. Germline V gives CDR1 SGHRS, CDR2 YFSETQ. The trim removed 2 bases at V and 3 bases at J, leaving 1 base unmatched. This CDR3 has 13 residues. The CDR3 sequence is CASSFDRDYGYTF. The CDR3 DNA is TGCGCCAGCAGCTTCGACAGGGACTATGGCTACACCTTC.

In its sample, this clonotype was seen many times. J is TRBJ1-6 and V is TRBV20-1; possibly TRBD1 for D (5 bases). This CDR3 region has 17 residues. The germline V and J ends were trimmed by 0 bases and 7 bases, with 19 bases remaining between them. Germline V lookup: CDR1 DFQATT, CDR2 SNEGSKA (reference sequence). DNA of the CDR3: TGCAGTGCTAGAGATCAGCAGGGTCGGCCGCAAAATTCACCCCTCCACTTT. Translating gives CSARDQQGRPQNSPLHF.

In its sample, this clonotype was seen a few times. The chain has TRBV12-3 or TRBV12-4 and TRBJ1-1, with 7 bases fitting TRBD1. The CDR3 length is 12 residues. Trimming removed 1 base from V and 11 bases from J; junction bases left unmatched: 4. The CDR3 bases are TGTGCCAGCAGTTTAGTCACAGGGGAGGCTTTCTTT. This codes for CASSLVTGEAFF.

Here the CDR3 DNA reads TGTGCCAGCTCACCAACAGGCCAGAGGACTGAAGCTTTCTTT. Translated: CASSPTGQRTEAFF. The V gene is TRBV18, the J gene TRBJ1-1, with a tentative D call TRBD1 (5 bases). V gave up 2 bases and J gave up 5 bases, with 12 bases separating them. Per germline, CDR1 KGHSH and CDR2 LQKENI. This CDR3 has 14 residues.

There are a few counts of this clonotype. The CDR3 DNA is TGTGCCAGCTCACCCGGGATACAGCGCGAGCAGTACTTC. Protein product: CASSPGIQREQYF. This chain connects TRBV18 to TRBJ2-7; TRBD2 might be the D (5 bases). There are 13 residues in the CDR3. Germline lookup yields CDR1 KGHSH and CDR2 LQKENI. V was clipped by 3 bases and J by 6 bases, with 12 bases between them.

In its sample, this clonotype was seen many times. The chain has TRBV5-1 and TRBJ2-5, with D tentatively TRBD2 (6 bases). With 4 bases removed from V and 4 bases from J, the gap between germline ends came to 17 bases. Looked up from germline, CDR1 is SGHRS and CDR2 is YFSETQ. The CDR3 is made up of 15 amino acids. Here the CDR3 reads CASSLGIGGLETQYF. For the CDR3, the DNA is TGCGCCAGCAGCCTTGGAATCGGGGGACTAGAGACCCAGTACTTC.

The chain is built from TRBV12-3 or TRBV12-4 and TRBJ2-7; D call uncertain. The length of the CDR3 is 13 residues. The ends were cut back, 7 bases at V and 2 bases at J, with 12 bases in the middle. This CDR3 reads CASTLDGAYEQYF. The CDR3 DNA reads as TGTGCCAGCACCCTAGATGGGGCCTACGAGCAGTACTTC.

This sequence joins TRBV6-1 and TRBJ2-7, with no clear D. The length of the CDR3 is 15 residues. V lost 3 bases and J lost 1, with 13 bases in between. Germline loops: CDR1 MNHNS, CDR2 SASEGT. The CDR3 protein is CASSELEQLSYEQYF. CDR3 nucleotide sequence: TGTGCCAGCAGTGAGCTGGAACAGCTTTCCTACGAGCAGTACTTC.

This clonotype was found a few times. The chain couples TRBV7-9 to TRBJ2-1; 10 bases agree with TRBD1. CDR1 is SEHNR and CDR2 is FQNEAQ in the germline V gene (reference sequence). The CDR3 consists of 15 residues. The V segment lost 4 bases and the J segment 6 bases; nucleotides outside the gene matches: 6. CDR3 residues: CASSSGTGVSNEQFF. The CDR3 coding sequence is TGTGCCAGCAGCTCCGGGACAGGGGTGTCCAATGAGCAGTTCTTC.

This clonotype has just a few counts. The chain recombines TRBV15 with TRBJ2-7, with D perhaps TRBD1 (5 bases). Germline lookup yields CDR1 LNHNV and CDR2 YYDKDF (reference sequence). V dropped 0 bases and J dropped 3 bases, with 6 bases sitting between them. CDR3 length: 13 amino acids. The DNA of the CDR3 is TGTGCCACCAGCAGAGACCAGGGCTACGAGCAGTACTTC. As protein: CATSRDQGYEQYF.

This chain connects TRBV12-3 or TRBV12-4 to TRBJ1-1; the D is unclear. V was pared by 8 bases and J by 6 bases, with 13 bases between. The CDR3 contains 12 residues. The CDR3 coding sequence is TGTGCCAGCGCCATAGGGAAGCCTGAAGCTTTCTTT. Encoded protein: CASAIGKPEAFF.

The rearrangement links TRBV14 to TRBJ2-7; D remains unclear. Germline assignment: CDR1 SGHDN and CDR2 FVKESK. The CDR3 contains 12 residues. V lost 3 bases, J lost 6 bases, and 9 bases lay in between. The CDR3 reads CASSQVVGEQYF. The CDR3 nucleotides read TGTGCCAGCAGCCAGGTTGTGGGCGAGCAGTACTTC.

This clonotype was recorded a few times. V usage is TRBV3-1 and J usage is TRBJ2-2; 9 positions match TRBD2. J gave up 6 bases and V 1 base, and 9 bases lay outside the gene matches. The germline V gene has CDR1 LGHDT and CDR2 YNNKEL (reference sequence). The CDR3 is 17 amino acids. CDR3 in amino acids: CASSQGPLVAGAGELFF. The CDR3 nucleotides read TGTGCCAGCAGCCAAGGCCCCCTTGTAGCGGGGGCCGGGGAGCTGTTTTTT. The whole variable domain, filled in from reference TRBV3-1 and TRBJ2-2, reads DTAVSQTPKYLVTQMGNDKSIKCEQNLGHDTMYWYKQDSKKFLKIMFSYNNKELIINETVPNRFSPKSPDKAHLNLHINSLELGDSAVYFCASSQGPLVAGAGELFFGEGSRLTVL.

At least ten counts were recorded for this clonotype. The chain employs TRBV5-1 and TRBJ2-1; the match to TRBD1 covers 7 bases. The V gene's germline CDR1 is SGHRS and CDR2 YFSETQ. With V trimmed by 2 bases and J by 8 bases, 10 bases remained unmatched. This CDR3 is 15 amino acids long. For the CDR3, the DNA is TGCGCCAGCAGCTTCGTGAGGGGGCAGAAGGATGAGCAGTTCTTC. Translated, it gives CASSFVRGQKDEQFF.